The 17 T cell receptor beta chains below come from one sample, sequenced in a study of T cell repertoires in cytomegalovirus infection. These receptors' antigens are unknown. In TCRdb, the reads were re-called with MiXCR into one record per CDR3 protein. The sample consists of around 89,000 distinct CDR3 sequences, about 31% of them appearing once. The source material was CD8+ T cells from cultured PBMCs, sampled from culture after CMV antigen stimulation. These receptors came from a human donor in good health (CMV status not recorded). Some clones in this sample may be carry-over from other donors' samples.

In this sample, this clonotype turned up a few times. The chain combines TRBV7-9 with TRBJ1-5; D is ambiguous. The CDR3 is 15 residues long. V was shortened by 3 bases and J by 3 bases, with 12 bases between the two germline ends. CDR1 SEHNR and CDR2 FQNEAQ come from the germline V gene (reference sequence). The chain's CDR3 is CASSLDGSLNQPQHF. CDR3 DNA: TGTGCCAGCAGCTTGGATGGCAGCCTCAATCAGCCCCAGCATTTT.

This clonotype turned up a few times. The chain combines TRBV6-1 with TRBJ2-3; TRBD1 matches 8 bases. This CDR3 has 16 amino acids. V shed 5 bases and J 3 bases; nucleotides not matched to a gene: 10. CDR1 is MNHNS and CDR2 is SASEGT in the germline V gene. The DNA for the CDR3 is TGTGCCAGCAGTAGAACCAGGGGGCTGGGAACAGATACGCAGTATTTT. Protein product: CASSRTRGLGTDTQYF.

The gene calls are TRBV10-3 and TRBJ2-5, with unresolved D. V lost 4 bases, J lost 1 base, and 13 bases lay in between. The length of the CDR3 is 15 residues. The V gene's germline CDR1 is ENHRY and CDR2 SYGVKD. CDR3 in DNA: TGTGCCATCAGTGGTACGGCTAACCTCCAAGAGACCCAGTACTTC. Translated: CAISGTANLQETQYF.

This clonotype occurred a few times. J is TRBJ2-7 and V is TRBV15, with 9 bases fitting TRBD1. The CDR3 covers 14 residues. The germline CDR1 and CDR2 sequences are LNHNV and YYDKDF (reference sequence). The V and J ends lost 3 bases and 4 bases, in that order; junction bases with no gene match: 4. In DNA, the CDR3 is TGTGCCACCAGCAGCCCGGGACAGGGTTACGAGCAGTACTTC. This sequence encodes CATSSPGQGYEQYF.

In this sample, this clonotype turned up a few times. The V and J genes are TRBV7-9 and TRBJ2-1; D uncertain. CDR3 length: 15 amino acids. Germline-derived CDR1 and CDR2 are SEHNR and FQNEAQ (reference sequence). V lost 6 bases, J lost 0 bases, and 12 bases lay in between. This chain's CDR3 is CASSQLPSSYNEQFF. DNA for the CDR3: TGTGCCAGCAGTCAACTACCGAGCTCCTACAATGAGCAGTTCTTC.

The chain joins TRBV6-5 to TRBJ2-2, with TRBD1 matching over 11 bases. This CDR3 has 16 residues. Germline V CDR1 and CDR2: MNHEY, SVGAGI. The V gene end was trimmed by 4 bases and the J gene end by 6 bases; junction bases not matched to a gene: 7. CDR3 bases: TGTGCCAGCAGTTCCCAACCGGGACAGGGGGCCGGGGAGCTGTTTTTT. It is translated as CASSSQPGQGAGELFF.

This rearrangement joins TRBV25-1 to TRBJ2-7; the D gene is possibly TRBD2 (5 bases). The V gene's germline CDR1 is MGHDK and CDR2 SYGVNS. This CDR3 region has 12 residues. The germline V and J ends were trimmed by 6 bases and 4 bases, with 10 bases remaining between them. The CDR3 DNA reads TGTGCCAGCAGGGACTTGGGGTACGAGCAGTACTTC. Encoded protein: CASRDLGYEQYF.

The chain joins TRBV28 to TRBJ2-1, with no clear D. This CDR3 is 12 amino acids long. V lost 6 bases to trimming and J lost 15 bases, with 18 bases between them. The germline gives CDR1 MDHEN, CDR2 SYDVKM. The CDR3 nucleotides are TGTGCCAGCAGCCCACCGGCTTCGGGTGCGTTCTTC. Translation gives CASSPPASGAFF.

The table lists this clonotype with a few counts. V and J are TRBV19 and TRBJ2-3; 12 positions match TRBD2. Per the germline V gene, CDR1 is LNHDA and CDR2 is SQIVND (reference sequence). The CDR3 runs 17 residues. V lost 4 bases, J lost 2 bases, and 7 bases stayed unmatched. The chain's CDR3 is CASSTPRLAGATDTQYF. The CDR3 nucleotides are TGTGCCAGTAGTACACCCAGACTAGCGGGGGCCACAGATACGCAGTATTTT.

This clonotype was recorded once. The chain is built from TRBV19 and TRBJ2-7; D possibly corresponds to TRBD2 (7 bases). The CDR3 totals 15 residues. The germline V gene encodes CDR1 LNHDA and CDR2 SQIVND (reference sequence). V lost 6 bases and J 3 bases, leaving 18 bases between the germline ends. The CDR3 sequence: CASREGGTGFYEQYF. The DNA for the CDR3 is TGTGCCAGTAGAGAGGGGGGGACGGGCTTCTACGAGCAGTACTTC. The complete variable domain, with remaining parts taken from reference TRBV19 and TRBJ2-7, reads DGGITQSPKYLFRKEGQNVTLSCEQNLNHDAMYWYRQDPGQGLRLIYYSQIVNDFQKGDIAEGYSVSREKKESFPLTVTSAQKNPTAFYLCASREGGTGFYEQYFGPGTRLTVT.

This clonotype occurred a few times. This chain joins TRBV28 and TRBJ1-3, with a tentative D call TRBD1 (6 bases). Trimming stripped 7 bases from V and 4 bases from J, with 14 bases between. From germline, CDR1 is MDHEN and CDR2 SYDVKM. The CDR3 has 14 amino acids. The CDR3 here is CASTPGVGGNTIYF. As DNA, the CDR3 is TGTGCCAGCACCCCAGGGGTCGGGGGAAACACCATATATTTT.

This clonotype was counted a few times. The gene calls are TRBV6-1 and TRBJ2-5, with 8 bases matching TRBD1. The CDR3 sequence is 14 residues long. CDR1 is MNHNS, CDR2 SASEGT, per germline. J gave up 5 bases and V 6 bases, and 8 bases lay outside the gene matches. CDR3 sequence reads: CASSRQGLGETQYF. CDR3 sequence (DNA): TGTGCCAGCAGCCGACAGGGGTTAGGGGAGACCCAGTACTTC.

In DNA, the CDR3 is TGTGCCAGCAGCTTTACAGGGCAGACCCAGCATTTT. Encoded protein: CASSFTGQTQHF. V is TRBV7-4 and J is TRBJ1-5; TRBD1 might be the D (6 bases). The CDR3 sequence is 12 residues long. The V gene's germline CDR1 is SGHVT and CDR2 SQSDAQ. Deletions cut 3 bases from V and 11 bases from J, with 11 bases between.

A few counts support this clonotype. This chain links TRBV12-3 or TRBV12-4 with TRBJ1-1, with D possibly being TRBD1 (5 bases). The germline V and J ends were trimmed by 3 bases and 6 bases, with 8 bases remaining between them. CDR3 length: 12 residues. DNA for the CDR3: TGTGCCAGCAGTTTCGGGACGGCTGAAGCTTTCTTT. Translating it yields CASSFGTAEAFF.

This clonotype was seen only a few times. The chain uses TRBV7-8 and TRBJ2-1; possibly TRBD1 for D (6 bases). Germline CDR1 and CDR2: SGHVS and FQNEAQ. The CDR3 has 14 residues. The V gene lost 5 bases and the J gene lost 7 bases, with 15 bases spanning the gap. The CDR3 DNA is TGTGCCAGCAGCCAAACACAGGGATTAAATGAGCAGTTCTTC. As protein: CASSQTQGLNEQFF.

In this sample, this clonotype turned up a few times. The rearrangement joins TRBV4-1 to TRBJ2-5, with a tentative D call TRBD2 (5 bases). Trimming removed 0 bases at V and 3 bases at J, with 11 bases between. Germline CDR1 reads MGHRA; CDR2 reads YSYEKL. The CDR3 loop spans 15 amino acids. DNA of the CDR3: TGCGCCAGCAGCCAAGACGGCTCCGGGAAAGAGACCCAGTACTTC. It encodes CASSQDGSGKETQYF.

This chain links TRBV11-2 with TRBJ2-5; 8 nucleotides agree with TRBD2. Trimming cost V 4 bases and J 2 bases; bases outside gene matches: 6. Germline-derived CDR1 and CDR2 are SGHAT and FQNNGV. The CDR3 contains 15 residues. DNA for the CDR3: TGTGCCAGCAGCTCCCAGCGCGGGGGGCAAGAGACCCAGTACTTC. This encodes CASSSQRGGQETQYF. Full variable domain (missing parts from reference TRBV11-2 and TRBJ2-5): EAGVAQSPRYKIIEKRQSVAFWCNPISGHATLYWYQQILGQGPKLLIQFQNNGVVDDSQLPKDRFSAERLKGVDSTLKIQPAKLEDSAVYLCASSSQRGGQETQYFGPGTRLLVL.